These T cell receptor beta chains were read from a single sample in a study of read filtering for tumor transcriptome and immune sequencing. TCRdb independently ran MiXCR on the reads; one entry per CDR3 protein. This table holds 130,000 or so distinct CDR3 sequences, roughly 13% found once. The material sequenced was a population of CD138-negative cells sorted from bone marrow. Source of these receptors: a donor aged 40 or over with multiple myeloma. CDR3s include the opening cysteine and the closing phenylalanine or tryptophan. The D gene is left open where the match is weak. Only part of the rows carry a size: once, few, many, or a class if the clone is expanded.

>TRBD1|TRBV19|TRBJ2-5|.
CASSIKTGLETQYF
TGTGCCAGTAGTATAAAGACAGGGCTGGAGACCCAGTACTTC
>.|TRBV9|TRBJ2-3|many
CASSVGLDSTDTQYF
TGTGCCAGCAGCGTAGGCCTGGATAGCACAGATACGCAGTATTTT
>.|TRBV30|TRBJ1-5|few
CAWSEGGSNQPQHF
TGTGCCTGGAGTGAGGGTGGAAGCAATCAGCCCCAGCATTTT
>.|TRBV19|TRBJ1-1|few
CASSIERGQEAFF
TGTGCCAGTAGTATAGAGAGAGGACAGGAAGCTTTCTTT
>.|TRBV19|TRBJ2-3|many
CASSMGGGSDTQYF
TGTGCCAGTAGTATGGGAGGGGGTTCAGATACGCAGTATTTT
>.|TRBV3-1|TRBJ2-7|many
CASSPKLGSYEQYF
TGTGCCAGCAGCCCGAAGCTGGGCTCCTACGAGCAGTACTTC
>.|TRBV5-1|TRBJ2-1|many
CASSGEDSSYNEQFF
TGCGCCAGCAGCGGAGAGGACAGTTCCTACAATGAGCAGTTCTTC
>.|TRBV7-3|TRBJ1-1|many
CASSLKTGSGTEAFF
TGTGCCAGCAGCTTAAAAACAGGTTCCGGAACTGAAGCTTTCTTT
>TRBD2|TRBV7-2|TRBJ2-5|few
CASSLVGGGNGETQYF
TGTGCCAGCAGCTTAGTTGGGGGAGGGAACGGCGAGACCCAGTACTTC
>TRBD2|TRBV20-1|TRBJ2-1|many
CSARSGSGGEQFF
TGCAGTGCTAGAAGCGGGAGTGGGGGTGAGCAGTTCTTC
>TRBD1|TRBV27|TRBJ2-2|many
CASSHGQGRTGELFF
TGTGCCAGCAGTCACGGACAGGGGCGAACCGGGGAGCTGTTTTTT
>.|TRBV7-3|TRBJ2-5|many
CASSLQGTPQETQYF
TGTGCCAGCAGCTTACAGGGGACTCCACAAGAGACCCAGTACTTC
>.|TRBV19|TRBJ1-5|many
CASSTSTWPQHF
TGTGCCAGTAGTACCTCCACGTGGCCCCAGCATTTT
>.|TRBV7-9|TRBJ2-4|.
CASRDPKNIQYF
TGTGCCAGCCGGGACCCCAAAAACATTCAGTACTTC
>.|TRBV20-1|TRBJ1-1|.
CSASGSTEALF
TGCAGTGCTAGTGGTAGCACTGAAGCTCTCTTT
>.|TRBV7-9|TRBJ2-6|many
CASSLPPGHQSGANVLTF
TGTGCCAGCAGCCTACCTCCGGGACATCAGTCGGGGGCCAACGTCCTGACTTTC
>TRBD1|TRBV5-1|TRBJ1-1|many
CASSRDGQGMNTEAFF
TGCGCCAGCAGCCGTGACGGACAGGGGATGAACACTGAAGCTTTCTTT
>.|TRBV5-6|TRBJ2-1|many
CASSFLLASVANEQFF
TGTGCCAGCAGCTTCCTGCTTGCTAGCGTCGCCAATGAGCAGTTCTTC
>TRBD2|TRBV20-1|TRBJ2-3|many
CSARDEGSGRYTQYF
TGCAGTGCTAGAGATGAGGGGAGCGGGAGATATACGCAGTATTTT
>TRBD1|TRBV29-1|TRBJ1-2|many
CSVRTGYGYTF
TGCAGCGTGCGGACAGGCTATGGCTACACCTTC
>TRBD2|TRBV5-1|TRBJ2-2|many
CASSRRLAGEAGELFF
TGCGCCAGCAGCCGAAGACTAGCGGGGGAAGCCGGGGAGCTGTTTTTT
>TRBD2|TRBV20-1|TRBJ2-7|few
CSAWTSSGVSYEQYF
TGCAGTGCTTGGACCTCTAGCGGCGTCTCCTACGAGCAGTACTTC
>.|TRBV25-1|TRBJ2-1|many
CASSEYTILNEQFF
TGTGCCAGCAGTGAATATACTATCCTGAATGAGCAGTTCTTC